This entry concerns a single TCR beta chain. The specificity of this receptor is unknown. No base qualities exist here, and no much larger clone lies one base off it. Sequences SQVTM (CDR1) and ANQGSEA (CDR2) are obtained from the germline V gene. The CDR3, cysteine through phenylalanine, is 13 amino acids long. Just the 39-base CDR3 DNA is kept, in frame starting at base 1. The germline V end is reduced by 4 bases and the J end by 7 bases; junction bases left unmatched: 10. The record originates from a study of neurological immune-mediated disorders (dated by TCRdb to the late 2010s). Study-level background: Using UMI-based sequencing, the study compared peripheral blood TCR-beta repertoires from patients with HTLV-I-associated myelopathy (HAM/TSP), patients with multiple sclerosis, and healthy controls. The cohort included 60 to 75 subjects: some 15 with HAM/TSP, about 35 with multiple sclerosis, and approximately 20 healthy controls. The approximately 110 TCR-beta libraries included longitudinal samples, technical triplicates and paired sorted CD4+ and CD8+ T-cell subsets alongside PBMC samples.

The healthy controls were volunteers from a blood bank in Maryland, USA. For the unsorted PBMC libraries, 2 million PBMCs were stored in RNAlater at -80 degrees C until RNA extraction and were used to generate the libraries. Peripheral blood underwent Ficoll-Hypaque density gradient centrifugation to isolate PBMCs, which were then cryopreserved in liquid nitrogen. cDNA was synthesized by template-switch 5'RACE using a primer carrying a 10-nucleotide random unique molecular identifier by which each TCR transcript was tagged. Every sequencing run covered 15-18 subjects and yielded more than 180 million TCR-beta sequences. Total RNA was extracted with the RNeasy kit. Using the KAPA Real-time Library Amplification kit, TCR-beta VDJ regions were amplified with primers for the TCR constant region and the 5'RACE anchor. Sample indexes and Illumina adaptors were added in a first PCR, and a second PCR then increased library yield. After Ampure bead purification, the roughly 650 bp TCR product was size-selected on a 2% E-gel SizeSelection system. Before pooling, libraries had their quality checked on a Bioanalyzer, their concentration measured with Qubit, and their quantity determined with the Kapa Library Quantification kit. Libraries were sequenced paired-end 2 x 150 bp on an Illumina HiSeq 2500. To increase sequence diversity, roughly 24-32% phiX was spiked into each library pool. For the original study's pipeline: Quality-filtered reads were processed with the UMI-based MiGEC pipeline, and over 80% of raw TCR sequences were removed by the MiGEC pipeline during error correction. IMGT germline references were used for aligning VDJ genes, and each clonotype was defined as a unique CDR3 amino acid sequence together with its V-J genes. Clonal expansion, Shannon diversity, and CDR3 relatedness (CalcPairwiseDistances, ClusterSamples) were evaluated with VDJtools, and phylogenetic trees were built with CLCbio workbench. Expanded clones were defined as having at least 8 unique UMIs, based on coefficient-of-variation modelling across technical triplicates. The public reads were reanalyzed by TCRdb: fastp trimming at Q25, MiXCR alignment, in-frame beta chains only. CDR3 protein sequences are deduplicated, and each keeps its most common genes and DNA. What appears here as the V and J calls and clone size reflects TCRdb's work, not the paper's. Here the sample has over 45,000 distinct CDR3 sequences; roughly 23% occur a single time. 20% to 30% of the sample is taken by the ten largest.

Study-level results and caveats: The highest TCR clonal expansion was observed in HAM/TSP patients, whereas the lowest was observed in MS patients, even when compared with healthy controls. No identical CDR3 amino acid sequences were found to be shared among expanded clones across subjects, suggesting that TCR-beta repertoires were private in all groups.

The origin of this receptor is a woman aged 70-85 years in good health. The chain links TRBV29-1 with TRBJ2-7; 7 of the junction bases match TRBD2. The sequenced sample was PBMCs. CDR3 region: CSVVGGRGGEQYF. The base sequence is TGCAGCGTTGTTGGGGGGAGGGGTGGAGAGCAGTACTTC.